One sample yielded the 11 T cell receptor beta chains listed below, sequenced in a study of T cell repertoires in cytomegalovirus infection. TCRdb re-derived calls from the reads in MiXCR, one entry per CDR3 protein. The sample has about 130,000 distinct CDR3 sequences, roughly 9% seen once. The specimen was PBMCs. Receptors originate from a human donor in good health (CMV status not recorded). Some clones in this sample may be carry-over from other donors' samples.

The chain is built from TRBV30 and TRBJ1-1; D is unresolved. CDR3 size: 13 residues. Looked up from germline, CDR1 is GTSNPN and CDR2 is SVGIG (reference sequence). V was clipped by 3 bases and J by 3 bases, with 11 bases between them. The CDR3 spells CAWSARLYTEAFF. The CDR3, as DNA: TGTGCCTGGAGCGCCCGACTGTACACTGAAGCTTTCTTT.

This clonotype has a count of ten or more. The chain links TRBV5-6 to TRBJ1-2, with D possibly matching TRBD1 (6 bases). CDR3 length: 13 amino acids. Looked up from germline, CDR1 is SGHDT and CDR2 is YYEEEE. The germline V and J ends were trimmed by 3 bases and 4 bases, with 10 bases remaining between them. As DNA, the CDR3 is TGTGCCAGCAGCTACGACAGGACCTATGGCTACACCTTC. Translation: CASSYDRTYGYTF.

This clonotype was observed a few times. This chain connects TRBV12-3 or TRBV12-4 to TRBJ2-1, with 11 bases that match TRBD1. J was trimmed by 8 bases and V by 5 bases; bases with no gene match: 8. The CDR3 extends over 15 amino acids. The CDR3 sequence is CASSLGTGGRDEQFF. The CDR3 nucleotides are TGTGCCAGCAGTCTCGGGACAGGGGGTAGGGATGAGCAGTTCTTC.

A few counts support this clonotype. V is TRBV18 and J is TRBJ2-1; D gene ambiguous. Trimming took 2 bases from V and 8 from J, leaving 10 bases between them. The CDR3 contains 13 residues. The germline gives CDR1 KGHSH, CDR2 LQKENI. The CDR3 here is CASSPGIADEQFF. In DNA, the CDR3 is TGTGCCAGCTCACCAGGAATAGCCGATGAGCAGTTCTTC.

Here the CDR3 reads CASSLDPQTDRGSNYGYTF. In DNA, the CDR3 is TGTGCCAGCAGCTTGGACCCCCAAACTGACAGGGGCTCTAACTATGGCTACACCTTC. The chain joins TRBV5-5 to TRBJ1-2; 8 positions agree with TRBD1. Germline trimming cut 0 bases from V and 0 bases from J; bases unmatched to any gene: 13. CDR1 is SGHKS, CDR2 YYEKEE, per germline (reference sequence). This CDR3 is 19 amino acids long.

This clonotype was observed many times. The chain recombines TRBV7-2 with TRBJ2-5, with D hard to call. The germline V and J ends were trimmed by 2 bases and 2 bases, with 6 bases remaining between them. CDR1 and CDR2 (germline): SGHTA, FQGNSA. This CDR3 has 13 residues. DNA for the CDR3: TGTGCCAGCAGCTTAATAGGGCAAGAGACCCAGTACTTC. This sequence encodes CASSLIGQETQYF. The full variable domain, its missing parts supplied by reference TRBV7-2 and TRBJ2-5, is GAGVSQSPSNKVTEKGKDVELRCDPISGHTALYWYRQSLGQGLEFLIYFQGNSAPDKSGLPSDRFSAERTGGSVSTLTIQRTQQEDSAVYLCASSLIGQETQYFGPGTRLLVL.

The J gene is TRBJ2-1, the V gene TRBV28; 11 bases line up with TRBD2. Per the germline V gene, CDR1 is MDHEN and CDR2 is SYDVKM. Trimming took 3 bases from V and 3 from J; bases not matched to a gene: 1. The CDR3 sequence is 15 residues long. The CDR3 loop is CASSLGTSGYNEQFF. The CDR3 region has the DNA TGTGCCAGCAGTTTGGGGACTAGCGGCTACAATGAGCAGTTCTTC.

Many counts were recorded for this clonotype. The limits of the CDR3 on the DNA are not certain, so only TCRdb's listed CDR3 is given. The CDR3 here is CASSSSGVKGYTF. The chain uses TRBV28 and TRBJ1-2; the tabulated D call, TRBD1, remains unverified against the DNA. Germline V gene data show CDR1 as MDHEN and CDR2 as SYDVKM. Counting both end residues, the CDR3 totals 13 amino acids.

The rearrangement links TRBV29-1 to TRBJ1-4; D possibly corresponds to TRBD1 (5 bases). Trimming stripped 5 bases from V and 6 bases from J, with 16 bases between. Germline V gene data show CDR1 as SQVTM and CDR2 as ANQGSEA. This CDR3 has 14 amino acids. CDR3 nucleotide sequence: TGCAGCGTTTTCTTCGGGGGGTCGGATGAAAAACTGTTTTTT. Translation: CSVFFGGSDEKLFF.

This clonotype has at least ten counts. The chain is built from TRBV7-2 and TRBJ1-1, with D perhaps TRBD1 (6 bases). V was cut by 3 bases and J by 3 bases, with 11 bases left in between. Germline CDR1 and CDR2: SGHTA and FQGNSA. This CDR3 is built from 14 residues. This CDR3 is CASSFPGVDTEAFF. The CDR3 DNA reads TGTGCCAGCAGCTTCCCAGGGGTGGACACTGAAGCTTTCTTT.

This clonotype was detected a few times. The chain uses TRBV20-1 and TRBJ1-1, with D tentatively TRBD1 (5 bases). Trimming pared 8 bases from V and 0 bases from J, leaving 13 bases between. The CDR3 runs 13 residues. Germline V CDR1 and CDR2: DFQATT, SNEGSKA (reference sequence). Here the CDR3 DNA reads TGCAGTCCACGCGGGGGAATGAACACTGAAGCTTTCTTT. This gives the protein CSPRGGMNTEAFF.